Following are 10 T cell receptor beta chains from one sample sequenced in a study of response to subunit inactivated influenza vaccine. TCRdb reprocessed the RT-PCR reads with MiXCR, giving one entry per CDR3 protein. The sample has 500,000 to 550,000 distinct CDR3 sequences; under 9% are singletons. This material consisted of PBMCs from blood, taken approximately 25 months after vaccination. The receptor source for this set is a man between 45 and 75 years old who received an inactivated influenza vaccine.

The V and J genes are TRBV20-1 and TRBJ2-3, with TRBD2 matching 13 bases. CDR3 length: 17 amino acids. Looked up from germline, CDR1 is DFQATT and CDR2 is SNEGSKA (reference sequence). The junction had 15 bases not matched to a gene; V was cut back by 6 bases and J by 6 bases. The CDR3 region is CSAPGKLAGGLEDTQYF. CDR3 bases: TGCAGTGCCCCCGGGAAACTAGCGGGGGGGCTTGAGGATACGCAGTATTTT.

This chain links TRBV7-8 with TRBJ1-2; tentatively, D is TRBD1 (5 bases). Trimming shortened V by 1 base and J by 8 bases, and 32 bases separated the two germline ends. Germline CDR1 and CDR2: SGHVS and FQNEAQ. CDR3 size: 20 residues. CDR3: CASSLGSFWSYGTSSGGYTF. The CDR3 coding sequence is TGTGCCAGCAGCTTAGGAAGTTTTTGGTCATATGGGACCTCGAGCGGGGGCTACACCTTC. The variable domain in full, completed from reference TRBV7-8 and TRBJ1-2, reads GAGVSQSPRYKVAKRGQDVALRCDPISGHVSLFWYQQALGQGPEFLTYFQNEAQLDKSGLPSDRFFAERPEGSVSTLKIQRTQQEDSAVYLCASSLGSFWSYGTSSGGYTFGSGTRLTVV.

This clonotype appeared a few times. The chain is built from TRBV28 and TRBJ2-3, with D possibly being TRBD2 (6 bases). Germline CDR1 and CDR2: MDHEN and SYDVKM. V shed 6 bases and J shed 2 bases, with 15 bases lying between them. The CDR3 is 15 amino acids. In DNA form, the CDR3 reads TGTGCCAGCAGGGGACGGGGCGGGGTCACAGATACGCAGTATTTT. Protein: CASRGRGGVTDTQYF.

This clonotype occurred a few times. The chain carries TRBV20-1 and TRBJ2-7, with 10 bases lining up with TRBD1. This CDR3 comprises 17 residues. The germline CDR1 and CDR2 sequences are DFQATT and SNEGSKA (reference sequence). V dropped 5 bases and J dropped 2; count of bases not matched to a gene: 15. The CDR3: CSALRDRGVVGTYEQYF. The CDR3 coding sequence is TGCAGTGCTCTTCGGGACAGGGGTGTTGTAGGAACCTACGAGCAGTACTTC.

The CDR3: CASSEGLDSTDTQYF. As DNA, the CDR3 is TGTGCCAGCTCCGAAGGACTTGATAGCACAGATACGCAGTATTTT. The chain is built from TRBV18 and TRBJ2-3; tentative D call: TRBD2 (5 bases). The germline V and J ends were trimmed by 6 bases and 0 bases, with 13 bases remaining between them. Per the germline V gene, CDR1 is KGHSH and CDR2 is LQKENI. The CDR3 sequence is 15 residues long. The variable domain in full, with the rest retrieved from reference TRBV18 and TRBJ2-3, is NAGVMQNPRHLVRRRGQEARLRCSPMKGHSHVYWYRQLPEEGLKFMVYLQKENIIDESGMPKERFSAEFPKEGPSILRIQQVVRGDSAAYFCASSEGLDSTDTQYFGPGTRLTVL.

This clonotype was counted many times. The V gene is TRBV6-1, the J gene TRBJ2-7; 9 bases are a match to TRBD1. Per germline, CDR1 MNHNS and CDR2 SASEGT. The ends lost 6 bases at V and 2 bases at J; junction bases unmatched: 5. This CDR3 has 14 amino acids. The CDR3 region has the DNA TGTGCCAGCAGGGAAAGGACAGGGGCCTACGAGCAGTACTTC. Its translation: CASRERTGAYEQYF.

This clonotype was seen only a few times. V and J are TRBV28 and TRBJ1-5, with D hard to call. Germline CDR1 and CDR2: MDHEN and SYDVKM. CDR3 length: 14 amino acids. Trimming cost V 3 bases and J 4 bases, with 10 bases left between them. The CDR3 protein is CASSLLGMNQPQHF. The DNA of the CDR3 is TGTGCCAGCAGTTTGCTAGGCATGAATCAGCCCCAGCATTTT.

This clonotype has a handful of counts. This chain uses TRBV5-1 with TRBJ2-7; no clear D. In germline, CDR1 is SGHRS, CDR2 YFSETQ. V lost 4 bases and J 7 bases, leaving 9 bases between the germline ends. This CDR3 is 11 amino acids long. Here the CDR3 reads CASSPMWEQYF. CDR3 sequence (DNA): TGCGCCAGCAGCCCTATGTGGGAGCAGTACTTC.

This clonotype was detected many times. The rearrangement uses TRBV4-2 and TRBJ2-1; D is unclear. V was cut by 0 bases and J by 8 bases, with 5 bases left in between. The CDR3 loop spans 12 amino acids. Germline assignment: CDR1 LGHNA and CDR2 YNFKEQ. The CDR3 region is CASSQDLHEQFF. In DNA, the CDR3 is TGTGCCAGCAGCCAAGATTTACATGAGCAGTTCTTC.

This clonotype was seen a handful of times. The gene calls are TRBV6-1 and TRBJ1-1; no firm D call. The CDR3 has 14 residues. The V end lost 2 bases, the J end lost 7 bases, and 14 bases lay between the germline ends. Germline V gene lookup returns CDR1 MNHNS and CDR2 SASEGT. CDR3 loop: CASSEITVAYEAFF. The DNA of the CDR3 is TGTGCCAGCAGTGAAATCACAGTAGCTTATGAAGCTTTCTTT.